This entry lists 14 T cell receptor beta chains sequenced from one sample in a study of cytomegalovirus exposure and HLA in healthy donors. Vbeta (60) and Jbeta (13) primers were used in the PCR. Produced via immunoSEQ multiplex PCR; TCRdb's table is partial and in-frame only. The table lists about 180,000 clones, around 77% of them singletons. Sample: PBMCs. Receptors originate from a man aged 55 to 70 in good health and CMV-seronegative.

The V call is TRBV6-1, the J call TRBJ1-5; D ambiguous. Looked up from germline, CDR1 is MNHNS and CDR2 is SASEGT. V lost 7 bases, J lost 0 bases, and 10 bases lay in between. The CDR3 extends over 14 amino acids. The CDR3 nucleotides are TGTGCCAGCATAACCGGGTATAGCAATCAGCCCCAGCATTTT. The encoded protein is CASITGYSNQPQHF.

V gene TRBV10-1 combines with J gene TRBJ2-7; a possible D gene is TRBD2 (5 bases). CDR3 length: 12 amino acids. Germline values: CDR1 WNHNN, CDR2 SYGVQD (reference sequence). The V gene lost 8 bases and the J gene lost 6 bases, with 14 bases spanning the gap. In nucleotides, the CDR3 is TGCGCCAGCTCCCGGGATGGGCTCGAGCAGTACTTC. Protein sequence: CASSRDGLEQYF.

In this sample, this clone turned up a few times. The chain couples TRBV11-2 to TRBJ2-7; 7 positions agree with TRBD1. V gave up 4 bases and J gave up 3 bases; unmatched junction bases: 9. The CDR3 loop spans 15 amino acids. Germline values: CDR1 SGHAT, CDR2 FQNNGV. This chain's CDR3 is CASSSNRGPIYEQYF. Here the CDR3 DNA reads TGTGCCAGCAGCTCTAACAGGGGCCCCATCTACGAGCAGTACTTC.

In this sample, this clone turned up a few times. V is TRBV10-3 and J is TRBJ2-7, with D possibly being TRBD1 (6 bases). The germline V gene encodes CDR1 ENHRY and CDR2 SYGVKD. Trimming left V 4 bases short and J 2 bases short, with 12 bases between. This CDR3 is 14 amino acids long. The CDR3 loop reads CAISGTRTAYEQYF. The CDR3 DNA follows: TGTGCCATCAGTGGAACCCGGACAGCCTACGAGCAGTACTTC.

The chain has TRBV5-6 and TRBJ2-1; 7 positions agree with TRBD2. V trimming: 9 bases; J trimming: 7 bases; junction bases outside the gene matches: 10. The CDR3 consists of 13 residues. CDR1 SGHDT and CDR2 YYEEEE come from the germline V gene. CDR3 protein: CATQRDLANEQFF. CDR3 DNA sequence: TGTGCCACTCAGCGGGACCTAGCGAATGAGCAGTTCTTC.

Turning to this clone: At one end the junction does not follow the germline gene, possibly because of a read error. This sequence joins TRBV30 and TRBJ1-2, with 10 nucleotides matching TRBD1. Per the germline V gene, CDR1 is GTSNPN and CDR2 is SVGIG (reference sequence). The CDR3 is made up of 15 amino acids. Written as DNA, the CDR3 is TGTGCCTGGACCCGAGCGACAGGGGGCGAAGGTGGCTACCCCTTC. It is translated as CAWTRATGGEGGYPF.

This chain uses TRBV19 with TRBJ1-1, with D possibly matching TRBD1 (6 bases). The CDR3 length is 14 residues. Deletions cut 5 bases from V and 0 bases from J, with 10 bases between. From germline, CDR1 is LNHDA and CDR2 SQIVND (reference sequence). The chain's CDR3 is CASSERQVNTEAFF. The DNA for the CDR3 is TGTGCCAGTAGTGAACGACAGGTGAACACTGAAGCTTTCTTT.

This chain connects TRBV13 to TRBJ2-1; 9 bases map to TRBD1. CDR1 and CDR2 (germline): PRHDT, FYEKMQ (reference sequence). This CDR3 is built from 15 residues. Germline trimming cut 5 bases from V and 5 bases from J; bases unmatched to any gene: 7. The CDR3 DNA follows: TGTGCCAGCAGCCTCGTCGGACAGGGGAACAATGAGCAGTTCTTC. This sequence encodes CASSLVGQGNNEQFF.

J is TRBJ1-1 and V is TRBV7-9, with a tentative D call TRBD1 (6 bases). The CDR3 is made up of 14 amino acids. Trimming left V 5 bases short and J 1 base short, with 11 bases between. Per the germline V gene, CDR1 is SEHNR and CDR2 is FQNEAQ (reference sequence). CDR3: CASSPTGPNTEAFF. The CDR3 nucleotides are TGTGCCAGCAGCCCGACAGGTCCGAACACTGAAGCTTTCTTT.

V is TRBV19 and J is TRBJ1-1; D is uncertain. Germline assignment: CDR1 LNHDA and CDR2 SQIVND (reference sequence). Trimming took off 3 bases at V and 5 bases at J, with 16 bases between the two ends. The CDR3 extends over 15 amino acids. The DNA for the CDR3 is TGTGCCAGTAGTATCTTGGCAGGCGGCGGGACTGAAGCTTTCTTT. Its translation is CASSILAGGGTEAFF.

This clone came up once. The chain recombines TRBV5-1 with TRBJ2-3, with a weak D call TRBD2 (6 bases). V was cut by 7 bases and J by 0 bases, with 9 bases left in between. Germline CDR1 reads SGHRS; CDR2 reads YFSETQ. The CDR3 totals 13 residues. The chain's CDR3 is CASGGSSTDTQYF. CDR3 coding DNA: TGCGCCAGCGGAGGGAGTAGCACAGATACGCAGTATTTT.

This chain uses TRBV19 with TRBJ1-6; 7 bases agree with TRBD1. With V trimmed by 6 bases and J by 7 bases, 12 bases remained unmatched. There are 16 residues in the CDR3. Germline V lookup: CDR1 LNHDA, CDR2 SQIVND (reference sequence). The DNA for the CDR3 is TGTGCCAGTAGCCAAAATCGGGACAGTCGAAATTCACCCCTCCACTTT. Protein: CASSQNRDSRNSPLHF.

This clone came up once. The chain recombines TRBV2 with TRBJ2-7; D is possibly TRBD1 (5 bases). V lost 3 bases, J lost 2 bases, and 8 bases lay in between. The CDR3 sequence is 13 residues long. The germline CDR1 and CDR2 sequences are SNHLY and FYNNEI. Here the CDR3 DNA reads TGTGCCAGCAGTGACCAGGGTACCTACGAGCAGTACTTC. It codes for CASSDQGTYEQYF.

The chain couples TRBV5-6 to TRBJ1-2; TRBD1 matches 9 bases. The germline CDR1 and CDR2 sequences are SGHDT and YYEEEE. This CDR3 is built from 14 residues. V shed 3 bases, J shed 2 bases, and the junction held 2 bases outside the gene matches. CDR3 nucleotide sequence: TGTGCCAGCAGCTATGACAGGGGGAACTATGGCTACACCTTC. Its translation: CASSYDRGNYGYTF.